This is a list of T cell receptor beta chains from one sample in a study of regulatory T cells in long-lasting Graves disease. Each CDR3 protein gets one entry after TCRdb re-called the multiplex PCR reads with MiXCR. The profile shows 400,000 to 500,000 distinct CDR3 sequences, around 20% of them singletons. The specimen was peripheral blood mononuclear cells (PBMCs), collected when the disease was refractory, from a patient treated with antithyroid drugs. Every receptor here comes from a female donor with Graves disease. Both conserved end residues are part of each CDR3. D genes are given only for firm matches. Clone size is stated in some rows and not others, as once, few, many or a class when expanded.

clone_size j_call v_call d_call cdr3_nt cdr3_aa
few TRBJ1-2 TRBV7-9 TRBD1 TGTGCCAGCACCACAAGAGCCAGACAGGGGAAAATTAACTATGGCTACACCTTC CASTTRARQGKINYGYTF
many TRBJ1-1 TRBV11-2 NA TGTGCCAGCAGCTTAGTAAGTTACACTGAAGCTTTCTTT CASSLVSYTEAFF
NA TRBJ1-3 TRBV9 NA TGTGCCAGCAGCGTAGAGCAGGGCTACTCTGGAAACACCATATATTTT CASSVEQGYSGNTIYF
NA TRBJ2-7 TRBV6-1 NA TGTGCCACCCGGGGGTATGCCTACGAGCAGTACTTC CATRGYAYEQYF
few TRBJ1-2 TRBV12-3/TRBV12-4 TRBD1 TGTGCCAGCAGTTTTGAGGACAGGGGCAATGGCTACACCTTC CASSFEDRGNGYTF
few TRBJ1-4 TRBV6-2/TRBV6-3 NA TGTGCCAGCAGTTACTTGAGGCCTTGGGGGGGGTCTAATGAAAAACTGTTTTTT CASSYLRPWGGSNEKLFF
many TRBJ1-2 TRBV28 NA TGTGCCAGCGCGGACTCTGAAGGGTATGGCTACACCTTC CASADSEGYGYTF
NA TRBJ1-2 TRBV18 NA TGTGCCAGCTCACCGAGTTCCACAATGGGGGCTAACTATGGCTACACCTTC CASSPSSTMGANYGYTF
many TRBJ1-2 TRBV18 NA TGTGCCAGCTCACCACTCGGGGCGATGGGCTACACCTTC CASSPLGAMGYTF
NA TRBJ2-5 TRBV5-1 NA TGCGCCAGCAGGGGACCCCCCCAAGAGACCCAGTACTTC CASRGPPQETQYF
few TRBJ2-7 TRBV19 NA TGTGCCAGTAAGGTGGCAGATAGCTCCTACGAGCAGTACTTC CASKVADSSYEQYF
NA TRBJ2-7 TRBV27 NA TGTGCCAGCAGTTTAGACGGTCAGGGGATCTACGAGCAGTACTTC CASSLDGQGIYEQYF
once TRBJ1-3 TRBV24-1 NA TGTGCCACCAGTGAAGGGGGCTCTGGAAACACCATATATTTT CATSEGGSGNTIYF
many TRBJ2-4 TRBV28 NA TGTGCCAGCAGTTTGGGGAGAGCCAAAAACATTCAGTACTTC CASSLGRAKNIQYF
many TRBJ2-4 TRBV12-3/TRBV12-4 TRBD1 TGTGCCAGCGGAGAAGGGGGCATTGTGAACATTCAGTACTTC CASGEGGIVNIQYF
many TRBJ2-5 TRBV11-2 NA TGTGCCAGCAGCTCGACACAAGAGACCCAGTACTTC CASSSTQETQYF
few TRBJ2-7 TRBV27 TRBD1 TGTGCCAGCAGTGCCCTGGGACAGGGTCTCGAGCAGTACTTC CASSALGQGLEQYF
NA TRBJ2-7 TRBV7-8 TRBD1 TGTGCCAGCAGCTCGAATCCGGGACAGGACTACGAGCAGTACTTC CASSSNPGQDYEQYF
many TRBJ1-2 TRBV5-1 NA TGCGCCAGCAGCTTGGCTGGAACCACGGGCTACACCTTC CASSLAGTTGYTF
many TRBJ2-7 TRBV6-1 NA TGTGCCAGCACGAGGGGACCGGACGATTCCTACGAGCAGTACTTC CASTRGPDDSYEQYF
many TRBJ1-2 TRBV29-1 NA TGCAGCGTTGAAGCAGGGTTGGATGGCTACACCTTC CSVEAGLDGYTF
many TRBJ1-5 TRBV2 TRBD1 TGTGCCAGCAGCCGGGACAGGGGGCTCAATCAGCCCCAGCATTTT CASSRDRGLNQPQHF
many TRBJ1-2 TRBV6-2/TRBV6-3 NA TGTGCCAGCACCTACTCTCCCACAGATAGCGCTCGCTACACCTTC CASTYSPTDSARYTF
few TRBJ2-7 TRBV11-2 NA TGTGCCAGCAGCCGTCCTGAGCTCTCCTACGAGCAGTACTTC CASSRPELSYEQYF
NA TRBJ2-3 TRBV18 NA TGTGCCAGCTCGTCGGACACAGATACGCAGTATTTT CASSSDTDTQYF
many TRBJ1-1 TRBV7-2 NA TGTGCCAGCAGCTCGGGGGGCCGAGGCACTGAAGCTTTCTTT CASSSGGRGTEAFF
NA TRBJ1-5 TRBV4-1 NA TGCGCCAGCACCCCGGAGGGCAAGAATCAGCCCCAGCATTTT CASTPEGKNQPQHF
NA TRBJ1-5 TRBV15 NA TGTGCCACCGGAAGGGACGGAAATCAGCCCCAGCATTTT CATGRDGNQPQHF
few TRBJ2-3 TRBV7-7 TRBD1 TGTGCTAGCAGCTCGGACAGGATCGGCACAGATACGCAGTATTTT CASSSDRIGTDTQYF